These 30 T cell receptor beta chains were all obtained from the same sample, sequenced in a study of healthy donors' naive CD4 and CD8 T cells. TCR libraries were built from 500 to 600 ng of total RNA by linear amplification. TCRdb processed the reads anew with MiXCR; each CDR3 protein has one entry. In the table there are roughly 200,000 distinct CDR3 sequences, 65% to 75% of which are singletons. Sample: naive CD4+ and CD8+ T cells sorted from blood, pooled from several donors. All receptors derive from a pool of human donors in good health; the sample pools cells from several healthy donors.

The chain has TRBV19 and TRBJ2-5; D remains unclear. The ends were cut back, 6 bases at V and 6 bases at J, with 11 bases in the middle. Germline CDR1 is LNHDA and CDR2 is SQIVND (reference sequence). The CDR3 length is 12 residues. The CDR3 DNA reads TGTGCCAGTAGCCTTGTTTCGCAGACCCAGTACTTC. Protein sequence: CASSLVSQTQYF.

The sample holds one count of this clonotype. The J gene is TRBJ2-3, the V gene TRBV6-5; D is perhaps TRBD2 (5 bases). Trimming took off 4 bases at V and 0 bases at J, with 17 bases between the two ends. The CDR3 spans 17 residues. Germline V lookup: CDR1 MNHEY, CDR2 SVGAGI. As DNA, the CDR3 is TGTGCCAGCAGTTCCCAGAGCGGAAAGACTAGCACAGATACGCAGTATTTT. Protein: CASSSQSGKTSTDTQYF.

The CDR3 DNA is TGTGCCAGCAAAGGACTCTGGATAGAGACCCAGTACTTC. It specifies CASKGLWIETQYF. The rearrangement uses TRBV6-5 and TRBJ2-5; a weak D match, TRBD2 (5 bases). This CDR3 region has 13 residues. V was trimmed by 7 bases and J by 4 bases, leaving 13 bases between them. The germline V gene has CDR1 MNHEY and CDR2 SVGAGI.

J is TRBJ2-6 and V is TRBV29-1, with D possibly matching TRBD1 (5 bases). This CDR3 spans 17 amino acids. Germline lookup yields CDR1 SQVTM and CDR2 ANQGSEA. V was trimmed by 5 bases and J by 4 bases, leaving 21 bases between them. Here the CDR3 DNA reads TGCAGCGTTATTCCGGCAGGGCCCGAGAGAGGGGCCAACGTCCTGACTTTC. It encodes CSVIPAGPERGANVLTF.

The V gene is TRBV30, the J gene TRBJ2-1; D is uncertain. V gave up 2 bases and J gave up 3 bases, with 14 bases separating them. The CDR3 loop spans 15 amino acids. In germline, CDR1 is GTSNPN, CDR2 SVGIG (reference sequence). The CDR3 DNA follows: TGTGCCTGGAGTTCCGAAGATAGGGACTACAATGAGCAGTTCTTC. The encoded protein is CAWSSEDRDYNEQFF.

This clonotype was counted only a few times. V usage is TRBV29-1 and J usage is TRBJ1-5; perhaps TRBD1 as D (5 bases). The CDR3 length is 13 residues. V was cut by 2 bases and J by 7 bases, with 12 bases left in between. Germline V gives CDR1 SQVTM, CDR2 ANQGSEA. CDR3 in amino acids: CSVELSGGQPQHF. The CDR3 coding sequence is TGCAGCGTTGAATTATCGGGGGGACAGCCCCAGCATTTT.

J is TRBJ2-1 and V is TRBV27; D remains unclear. This CDR3 is 13 amino acids long. V was clipped by 3 bases and J by 6 bases, with 9 bases between them. Germline lookup yields CDR1 MNHEY and CDR2 SMNVEV (reference sequence). In DNA form, the CDR3 reads TGTGCCAGCAGTTTCGGCATTGGCAATGAGCAGTTCTTC. This codes for CASSFGIGNEQFF.

This clonotype has only one observation. This chain links TRBV19 with TRBJ1-2, with 7 bases that match TRBD1. Trimming removed 9 bases from V and 8 bases from J; junction bases left unmatched: 15. This CDR3 comprises 14 residues. Germline V lookup: CDR1 LNHDA, CDR2 SQIVND (reference sequence). This CDR3 reads CASNRQGRWEGYTF. In DNA form, the CDR3 reads TGTGCCAGCAATCGACAGGGCCGGTGGGAGGGCTACACCTTC.

The CDR3 loop reads CASSLGDGMNTEAFF. CDR3 DNA: TGTGCCAGCAGTTTAGGGGACGGTATGAACACTGAAGCTTTCTTT. The chain couples TRBV27 to TRBJ1-1; perhaps TRBD1 as D (5 bases). Germline CDR1 reads MNHEY; CDR2 reads SMNVEV (reference sequence). This CDR3 has 15 amino acids. V shed 2 bases and J shed 0 bases, with 10 bases lying between them.

This sequence joins TRBV6-2 or TRBV6-3 and TRBJ2-7; D could derive from TRBD1 or TRBD2 (6 bases each). The CDR3 runs to 13 residues. Between the trimmed V and J ends, which lost 6 bases and 4 bases, there was a span of 13 bases. The germline V gene has CDR1 MNHEY and CDR2 SVGEGT. Written as DNA, the CDR3 is TGTGCCAGCAGAAAAAGGGGGGTTTACGAGCAGTACTTC. It specifies CASRKRGVYEQYF.

This clonotype was counted a single time. V and J are TRBV13 and TRBJ2-5; 7 bases map to TRBD1. With 3 bases clipped from V and 5 bases from J, the junction kept 12 bases outside the gene matches. The V gene's germline CDR1 is PRHDT and CDR2 FYEKMQ (reference sequence). The CDR3 is made up of 16 amino acids. The CDR3 DNA follows: TGTGCCAGCAGCTTTAGCCCCACAGGGGTTGGGGAGACCCAGTACTTC. As protein: CASSFSPTGVGETQYF.

The rearrangement joins TRBV19 to TRBJ1-2, with TRBD1 identical over 8 bases. Trimming at V came to 7 bases and at J to 8 bases, leaving 9 bases not matched to a gene. The CDR3 has 13 amino acids. Germline loops: CDR1 LNHDA, CDR2 SQIVND (reference sequence). The CDR3 region has the DNA TGTGCCAGTACCCTGCAGGGGGCGGGAGGCTACACCTTC. It codes for CASTLQGAGGYTF.

The sample holds a few counts of this clonotype. V gene TRBV20-1 combines with J gene TRBJ2-1; no clear D. CDR1 is DFQATT, CDR2 SNEGSKA, per germline (reference sequence). V lost 2 bases to trimming and J lost 0 bases, with 8 bases between them. CDR3 length equals 14 residues. DNA for the CDR3: TGCAGTGCTAGAAAGGGAAGCTCCTACAATGAGCAGTTCTTC. This codes for CSARKGSSYNEQFF.

The V call is TRBV11-2, the J call TRBJ2-7; 10 bases are a match to TRBD1. CDR3 length equals 15 residues. The germline V gene encodes CDR1 SGHAT and CDR2 FQNNGV. Trimming at V came to 2 bases and at J to 3 bases, leaving 4 bases not matched to a gene. CDR3 region: CASSLIGTGVYEQYF. CDR3 nucleotide sequence: TGTGCCAGCAGCTTAATTGGGACAGGGGTCTACGAGCAGTACTTC.

This rearrangement joins TRBV6-5 to TRBJ1-5; 8 nucleotides match TRBD1. J was trimmed by 7 bases and V by 7 bases; bases with no gene match: 9. This CDR3 region has 14 residues. Germline-derived CDR1 and CDR2 are MNHEY and SVGAGI. This CDR3 reads CASTADRGKQPQHF. The CDR3 DNA reads TGTGCCAGCACCGCCGACAGGGGAAAGCAGCCCCAGCATTTT.

The chain is built from TRBV6-1 and TRBJ2-3; 8 bases agree with TRBD1. The CDR3 consists of 15 residues. Per germline, CDR1 MNHNS and CDR2 SASEGT. V gave up 5 bases and J gave up 1 base; unmatched junction bases: 5. The DNA for the CDR3 is TGTGCCAGCAGTTCCCGGACAGGGCGCACAGATACGCAGTATTTT. It encodes CASSSRTGRTDTQYF.

The rearrangement joins TRBV27 to TRBJ2-7; 7 bases align to TRBD2. Germline V CDR1 and CDR2: MNHEY, SMNVEV (reference sequence). With V trimmed by 3 bases and J by 0 bases, 2 bases remained unmatched. The CDR3 runs to 14 residues. CDR3 in DNA: TGTGCCAGCAGTTTGGCGGGAGCCTCCTACGAGCAGTACTTC. It encodes CASSLAGASYEQYF.

The CDR3 protein is CASSLGQGRTYNYGYTF. The CDR3 bases are TGTGCCAGCAGCTTGGGACAGGGGAGGACTTACAACTATGGCTACACCTTC. The gene calls are TRBV5-4 and TRBJ1-2; 8 bases are shared with TRBD1. Germline CDR1 and CDR2: SGHNT and YYREEE (reference sequence). CDR3 length equals 17 residues. Trimming took 0 bases from V and 2 from J; bases not matched to a gene: 9.

This chain's CDR3 is CSAAFLRGGGEETQYF. DNA of the CDR3: TGCAGTGCCGCTTTTCTCCGCGGCGGGGGGGAAGAGACCCAGTACTTC. The genes are TRBV20-1 and TRBJ2-5; 9 bases agree with TRBD2. V dropped 6 bases and J dropped 3; count of bases not matched to a gene: 14. The CDR3 covers 16 residues. CDR1 and CDR2 (germline): DFQATT, SNEGSKA (reference sequence).

This clonotype was counted between two and nine times. The rearrangement uses TRBV19 and TRBJ2-1, with D possibly being TRBD2 (5 bases). The CDR3 consists of 15 residues. Germline V gives CDR1 LNHDA, CDR2 SQIVND (reference sequence). V shed 3 bases and J shed 0 bases, with 9 bases lying between them. CDR3 in DNA: TGTGCCAGTAGTATTGGAGGCGGCTCCTACAATGAGCAGTTCTTC. Translating gives CASSIGGGSYNEQFF.

The rearrangement uses TRBV29-1 and TRBJ2-3, with a weak D call TRBD2 (6 bases). Germline CDR1 SQVTM, CDR2 ANQGSEA. V shed 4 bases and J shed 3 bases, with 17 bases lying between them. The CDR3 sequence is 15 residues long. Written as DNA, the CDR3 is TGCAGCGTTGGAGGGCAGGGAGGTTCTACAGATACGCAGTATTTT. Protein sequence: CSVGGQGGSTDTQYF.

The chain uses TRBV29-1 and TRBJ1-4, with 11 bases lining up with TRBD1. Germline CDR1 is SQVTM and CDR2 is ANQGSEA. V shed 6 bases, J shed 3 bases, and the junction held 9 bases outside the gene matches. This CDR3 has 16 residues. The CDR3 here is CSVASRDRGANEKLFF. The CDR3 region has the DNA TGCAGCGTAGCGTCCCGGGACAGGGGGGCTAATGAAAAACTGTTTTTT. Drawing the rest from reference TRBV29-1 and TRBJ1-4, the complete variable domain is SAVISQKPSRDICQRGTSLTIQCQVDSQVTMMFWYRQQPGQSLTLIATANQGSEATYESGFVIDKFPISRPNLTFSTLTVSNMSPEDSSIYLCSVASRDRGANEKLFFGSGTQLSVL.

This clonotype appeared a few times. The chain joins TRBV19 to TRBJ2-7, with TRBD1 identical over 8 bases. CDR3 length: 13 residues. Germline lookup yields CDR1 LNHDA and CDR2 SQIVND (reference sequence). After removal of 4 bases from V and 7 bases from J, the junction contained 6 bases not matched to a gene. CDR3 bases: TGTGCCAGTAGTAGTGGACAGGGAGGAGAGCAGTACGTC. Encoded protein: CASSSGQGGEQYV.

V usage is TRBV11-2 and J usage is TRBJ2-7; D gene unclear. V was trimmed by 4 bases and J by 0 bases, leaving 16 bases between them. Germline V CDR1 and CDR2: SGHAT, FQNNGV. This CDR3 is 16 amino acids long. The CDR3 region is CASSSSDRLSSYEQYF. The CDR3 bases are TGTGCCAGCAGCTCTTCCGACCGATTAAGCTCCTACGAGCAGTACTTC.

The genes are TRBV4-1 and TRBJ2-1; D remains ambiguous. Between the trimmed V and J ends, which lost 0 bases and 4 bases, there was a span of 4 bases. The germline V gene encodes CDR1 MGHRA and CDR2 YSYEKL. This CDR3 region has 13 residues. CDR3 sequence reads: CASSQEPYNEQFF. The DNA for the CDR3 is TGCGCCAGCAGCCAAGAGCCGTACAATGAGCAGTTCTTC.

This clonotype was seen a single time. The rearrangement joins TRBV29-1 to TRBJ2-7; perhaps TRBD2 as D (6 bases). CDR3 length: 13 amino acids. The V end was cut by 3 bases, the J end by 6 bases, with 15 bases between. Per the germline V gene, CDR1 is SQVTM and CDR2 is ANQGSEA. The CDR3 region has the DNA TGCAGCGTTGATAAGGGAATGGGAGGCGAGCAGTACTTC. Translated: CSVDKGMGGEQYF.

V usage is TRBV27 and J usage is TRBJ2-7; TRBD1 aligns across 8 bases. Germline V gene lookup returns CDR1 MNHEY and CDR2 SMNVEV (reference sequence). CDR3 size: 12 residues. Unmatched junction bases numbered 2, after V lost 9 bases and J lost 1 base. CDR3 in amino acids: CASGDRSYEQYF. CDR3 bases: TGTGCCAGTGGGGACAGGTCCTACGAGCAGTACTTC.

This rearrangement joins TRBV12-3 or TRBV12-4 to TRBJ2-1; weak D call: TRBD2 (5 bases). The CDR3 covers 13 residues. Trimming shortened V by 2 bases and J by 6 bases, and 8 bases separated the two germline ends. The DNA for the CDR3 is TGTGCCAGCAGTTTACTAGCTGCCAATGAGCAGTTCTTC. It is translated as CASSLLAANEQFF.

This chain connects TRBV27 to TRBJ2-1; the D is unclear. Per germline, CDR1 MNHEY and CDR2 SMNVEV (reference sequence). There are 13 residues in the CDR3. Trimming stripped 2 bases from V and 4 bases from J, with 6 bases between. DNA for the CDR3: TGTGCCAGCAGTTTAGACAATTACAATGAGCAGTTCTTC. Protein: CASSLDNYNEQFF.

The J gene is TRBJ2-3, the V gene TRBV29-1; D remains unclear. The CDR3 is 12 residues long. With 4 bases removed from V and 4 bases from J, the gap between germline ends came to 9 bases. Germline lookup yields CDR1 SQVTM and CDR2 ANQGSEA. CDR3 sequence reads: CSVGLASDTQYF. The CDR3 region has the DNA TGCAGCGTTGGGCTGGCGTCAGATACGCAGTATTTT.